This T cell receptor beta chain was observed in a study of regulatory T cells in long-lasting Graves disease (TCRdb year 2021). With regard to the full study: Newly diagnosed Graves' disease patients had taken antithyroid drugs for less than 3 months. This study used TCR sequencing and RNA sequencing of peripheral blood to compare persistent Graves' disease patients against newly diagnosed Graves' disease patients. The study took place in China and was registered as a clinical trial. TCR sequencing covered approximately 13 persistent and some 20 newly diagnosed Graves' disease patients, around 35 samples in total. Overall results and qualifications from the work: Preferential use of TRBV28, TRBJ1-2 and TRBJ2-5 was observed in persistent disease, whereas TRBV20-1 and TRBJ2-1 were favored in newly diagnosed disease. Only the TCR beta chain was sequenced and analyzed. Compared with newly diagnosed patients, patients with persistent Graves' disease had lower TCR Shannon entropy and fewer highly expanded clones, which suggests clonal expansion. More public clonotypes were shared among persistent patients (roughly 2,700) than among newly diagnosed patients (under 1,000). The authors acknowledged the small sample size as a limitation that may reduce accuracy. Peripheral blood alone was examined, since thyroid tissue, which constituted the primary lesion, could not be accessed.

Library method: multiplex PCR. Instrument on record: Illumina HiSeq 4000. CDR3 regions were amplified by Arm-PCR with iRepertoire HTBI primers to construct TCR beta libraries. Before sequencing, the PCR products underwent gel purification. As for the authors' bioinformatics: Gene usage analysis of CDR3 amino acid clonotypes used the approximately 62 TRBV and 14 to 15 TRBJ segments found across samples. COPE and FqMerger were used to merge the filtered high-quality paired reads into contigs. Contigs were aligned with BLAST to IMGT TRBV, TRBD and TRBJ reference genes, and CDR3 was defined per IMGT. Any clonotype with a frequency above 0.1% was classified as a highly expanded clone. Shannon entropy was used to measure repertoire diversity, and the Gini coefficient was used to measure V-J evenness. Clonotypes shared by more than one individual were considered public. TCRdb handled the public reads itself, with Q25 trimming in fastp and clone calling in MiXCR, and kept productive beta chains. CDR3 protein duplicates are merged, each entry listing the most common genes and DNA. None of the V and J calls come from the authors' own analysis; TCRdb made them. For this sample there are roughly 420,000 distinct CDR3 sequences; about 17% appear just once. The ten largest make up about 10% of the sample.

Explained via the paper, the time point label denotes: newly diagnosed GD, antithyroid drugs for less than 3 months. For both TCR sequencing and RNA sequencing, RNA was extracted from PBMCs in TRIzol. The diagnosis of Graves' disease was made according to American Thyroid Association guidelines. Patients for the study were recruited at an endocrinology department in Xi'an, China. Each patient gave about 8.1 milliliters of peripheral blood, collected in an EDTA anticoagulant tube. Ficoll Paque Plus density gradient separation was used to isolate PBMCs, and no additional T cell sorting was done. An Agilent 2100 Bioanalyzer and agarose gel were used to check RNA quality, and a NanoDrop 2000 was used to measure RNA concentration. V is clipped by 5 bases and J by 6 bases, and the sequence between their germline boundaries is 16 bases long. The CDR3 runs 14 amino acids, cysteine and phenylalanine included. Only the CDR3 DNA stays, 42 bases, in frame from base 1. From a lookup of the germline V gene (reference sequence), CDR1 and CDR2 are MNHEY and SMNVEV.

With respect to this clonotype: Its antigen specificity is not known. Base qualities are not at hand, and no much larger clone is one base apart.

This sample also appeared in a second study, on T cells in Graves' hyperthyroidism and ophthalmopathy. The second paper further reports: Stable Graves' hyperthyroidism was defined as the absence of progression to ophthalmopathy over 18 months of follow-up. The hyperthyroidism patients were between 18 and 65 years old and newly diagnosed, with a disease duration of less than 2 months. Exclusion was applied to patients with uncontrolled infections, other autoimmune diseases, pregnancy or lactation. Diagnoses were based on clinical symptoms, serum thyroxine and TRAb, thyroid ultrasound and orbital computed tomography. For the first round of RT-PCR on the TCR CDR3, the HTBI primer set was used together with the Qiagen OneStep RT-PCR kit. Most expanded thyroid clonotypes (frequency above 0.001) were also detected in blood, a finding suggesting that blood repertoires may reflect thyroid immune responses. In cross-validation, a model built on a 13 V-J signature told ophthalmopathy apart from stable hyperthyroidism with over 85% sensitivity and about 81% specificity, and in testing the same model reached 80%/75%. During validation, the model predicted progression to ophthalmopathy a median of roughly 7.1 months ahead of onset, with approximately 71% sensitivity and about 75% specificity. To identify distinguishing TCR V-J signatures, a discovery cohort of some 99 patients was used, comprising some 43 with Graves' ophthalmopathy and some 60 with stable Graves' hyperthyroidism. Prospective prediction of ophthalmopathy was tested in an independent validation cohort consisting of under 20 hyperthyroidism patients and 15 or so patients who later progressed to ophthalmopathy. For training and testing, the 100 or so patients in the discovery cohort were randomly divided in a 7:3 ratio. The study also compared thyroid tissue and blood T-cell repertoires from about 6 Graves' hyperthyroidism patients. After blood sampling, hyperthyroidism patients were treated with methimazole at a starting dose of 30 mg daily, and ophthalmopathy patients were treated with high-dose intravenous methylprednisolone. Libraries were constructed in a second round of multiplex PCR, after which size selection and purification were carried out. Sequencing of the libraries was done on an Illumina HiSeq2000 using paired-end 100 bp reads. SOAPnuke was used to process the raw data, with reads discarded if the reads contained adapters or uncalled bases, had a mean Phred below 15, or lacked an exact constant-primer or identifier match. High-quality paired reads were merged using COPE v1.2.5, and each unique nucleotide sequence was defined as a clonotype. Clonotypes were aligned to IMGT TRBV, TRBD and TRBJ reference segments using MiTCR v1.1. Only V-J combinations with frequency above 0.0001, covering about 99% of repertoires, were analysed. A TCS score was defined as the ratio between F50 (clonal expansion) and ExV (chaos), using BLOSUM62-based TCRdist between CDR3 peptides within each V-J. Welch's t-statistics and random forest reduced around 550 V-J features to around 14, which were used in a naive Bayes classifier (R e1071). No statistical method was used to fix the sample size in advance, and group allocation was not hidden from the investigators. According to the paper, TCR Vbeta CDR3 sequencing was carried out on approximately 140 peripheral blood samples, which came from under 50 ophthalmopathy, under 80 hyperthyroidism and approximately 17 progressor patients.

Source: peripheral blood mononuclear cells (PBMCs), taken at new diagnosis, from a patient treated with antithyroid drugs. This TCR was sampled from a woman in her thirties with Graves disease. Donor details come from another sample of the same person, matched by shared clones. The chain employs TRBV27 and TRBJ1-1; the D segment could be TRBD1, given 6 matching bases. The DNA is TGTGCCAGCAGTCCCACCCGTTGGGGGCCTGAAGCTTTCTTT. This is translated as CASSPTRWGPEAFF.